Below, one TCR beta chain is given with its context. Antigen: not known. This record belongs to a study of CD8+CD57+ T cells in acquired aplastic anemia. The study's findings and limits: Significant differences in CD8+ Simpson's diversity were not observed between patients and controls. About 29 CD8+ CDR3 sequences occurred in both the patients and the controls.

TCR beta VDJ combinations and CDR3 sequences were profiled from genomic DNA. TCRdb redid the calling of the reads with MiXCR, one entry per CDR3 protein. The data contain around 130,000 distinct CDR3 sequences, about 60% of them seen just once; the ten biggest clones take up roughly 29%. Trimming removed 5 bases from V and 3 bases from J; junction bases left unmatched: 10. Germline CDR1 reads SGHRS; CDR2 reads YFSETQ. The CDR3 consists of 15 residues. Those patients picked for sequencing had displayed CD8+CD57+ cell expansion on flow cytometry. Severe acquired aplastic anemia was present in all patients.

The chain employs TRBV5-1 and TRBJ2-7; 8 bases line up with TRBD2. Sequencing input: sorted CD4+, CD8+, or CD8+CD57+ T cells (not recorded which) from PBMCs. This TCR came from a human donor with aplastic anemia. CDR3 coding DNA: TGCGCCAGCAGGCTTCTGAGCGGGAGTCTCTACGAGCAGTACTTC. It specifies CASRLLSGSLYEQYF.